The sequence of this TCR beta chain was determined in a study of monozygotic twins with inflammatory bowel disease. Two rounds of nested PCR, of roughly 16 and 10 cycles, were run on TCRalpha and TCRbeta cDNA. From its re-call of the 5' RACE reads, TCRdb lists each CDR3 protein once, without DNA. The sample totals 150,000 or so distinct CDR3 sequences. As concerns this clonotype: Its antigen is unknown.

Germline V gene data show CDR1 as SGHRS and CDR2 as YFSETQ. CDR3 length: 13 amino acids. Study observations and caveats: Reduced clonotype sharing with other individuals was observed in IBD patients relative to healthy twins, especially with disease activity.

For every donor, one blood sample of over 2 ml was drawn. The sequence was obtained from a human donor with ulcerative colitis or Crohn's disease, or a healthy co-twin of an affected twin (not recorded which). Sequenced material: blood. This sequence joins TRBV5-1 and TRBJ1-2. The CDR3 sequence is CASSLEDLTGYTF.